The clone carrying this T cell receptor beta chain showed up just once. Data came from immunoSEQ multiplex PCR; TCRdb stores just in-frame clones and leaves some out. This repertoire shows roughly 67,000 clones, just under 95% found once; its top ten account for roughly 2.8%. This sample was included in a study of T cells after somatic rescue of genetic block. V lost 3 bases, J lost 6 bases, and 7 bases stayed unmatched. The V gene's germline CDR1 is MGHDK and CDR2 SYGVNS. The CDR3 spans 15 residues. This TCR was sampled from a man aged 35-49 years. The specimen sequenced was peripheral blood mononuclear cells (PBMCs). J is TRBJ1-4 and V is TRBV25-1, with 7 bases aligning to TRBD1. The CDR3 DNA reads TGTGCCAGCAGTGAGTGGTTAGGGGGCTATGAAAAACTGTTTTTT. This codes for CASSEWLGGYEKLFF.